The rows below give T cell receptor beta chains drawn from one sample of a study of human T cells and chemical hapten exposure. In TCRdb, the RACE reads were re-called with MiXCR into one record per CDR3 protein. The sample holds fewer than 100,000 distinct CDR3 sequences, roughly 12% seen once. The source material was whole blood, sampled in connection with sensitization to the hapten diphenylcyclopropenone (DPC). All receptors come from a woman aged 40 to 49 with alopecia areata. Some clones in this sample may be carry-over from other donors' samples. Each CDR3 is given with its conserved first and last residue. D genes are given only for firm matches.

j_gene,v_gene,d_gene,CDR3aa
TRBJ1-5,TRBV9,.,CASSEGSLGNQPQHF
TRBJ1-3,TRBV2,.,CASSEGLTRVSGNTIYF
TRBJ2-2,TRBV12-3/TRBV12-4,.,CASRDGGEYTGELFF
TRBJ2-7,TRBV6-5,TRBD1,CASSQNRGLYEQYF
TRBJ2-7,TRBV27,.,CASSLLQGGVHYF
TRBJ2-5,TRBV6-2/TRBV6-3,.,CASSYYETQYF
TRBJ2-1,TRBV20-1,TRBD2,CSVGRGPNEQFF
TRBJ1-3,TRBV28,TRBD1,CASSFSDRPHTIYF
TRBJ2-3,TRBV7-9,TRBD2,CASNPSGGTDTQYF
TRBJ2-7,TRBV20-1,.,CSASAPEQYF
TRBJ1-5,TRBV2,.,CASSGGGLSNQPQHF
TRBJ2-1,TRBV20-1,TRBD2,CSEPAPGLANEQFF
TRBJ2-7,TRBV5-1,.,CASSLGGLAEQYF
TRBJ1-2,TRBV4-1,.,CASSPEVANYGYTF
TRBJ1-1,TRBV7-2,.,CASSRGVYTEAFF
TRBJ2-6,TRBV7-2,.,CASSPRAASGANVLTF